The 25 T cell receptor beta chains given below trace back to one sample, sequenced in a study of regulatory T cells in long-lasting Graves disease. Arm-PCR of CDR3 regions and iRepertoire HTBI primers were the basis on which TCR beta libraries were built. TCRdb called the multiplex PCR reads again in MiXCR, with one record for every CDR3 protein. Altogether around 250,000 distinct CDR3 sequences are present, 20% being singletons, with the ten largest covering about 15%. The time point was: newly diagnosed GD, antithyroid drugs for less than 3 months. The TCR library was prepared using RNA isolated from PBMCs. Sequencing was performed on peripheral blood mononuclear cells (PBMCs), taken at new diagnosis, from a patient treated with antithyroid drugs. These TCRs come from a female donor with Graves disease.

In this sample, this clonotype turned up many times. The rearrangement links TRBV12-3 or TRBV12-4 to TRBJ2-3; D remains ambiguous. Between the trimmed V and J ends, which lost 2 bases and 1 base, there was a span of 7 bases. This CDR3 is built from 14 residues. The CDR3: CASSLIMGTDTQYF. The CDR3, as DNA: TGTGCCAGCAGTTTAATCATGGGCACAGATACGCAGTATTTT.

At least ten counts were recorded for this clonotype. The CDR3 sequence: CASSLSPQRGEQFF. The CDR3 nucleotides are TGTGCCAGCAGCTTAAGTCCCCAAAGAGGTGAGCAGTTCTTC. The chain combines TRBV7-3 with TRBJ2-1; D is ambiguous. Germline CDR1 and CDR2: SGHTA and FQGTGA. Trimming shortened V by 1 base and J by 9 bases, and 13 bases separated the two germline ends. The CDR3 runs 14 residues.

This clonotype has ten or more counts. This chain joins TRBV5-1 and TRBJ2-1, with TRBD1 matching over 10 bases. V trimming: 2 bases; J trimming: 9 bases; junction bases outside the gene matches: 8. CDR1 SGHRS and CDR2 YFSETQ come from the germline V gene. The CDR3 spans 15 residues. The CDR3 spells CASSFRDRGDGEQFF. The CDR3 region has the DNA TGCGCCAGCAGCTTCCGGGACAGGGGCGATGGTGAGCAGTTCTTC. Looking up the rest from reference TRBV5-1 and TRBJ2-1 gives the full variable domain: KAGVTQTPRYLIKTRGQQVTLSCSPISGHRSVSWYQQTPGQGLQFLFEYFSETQRNKGNFPGRFSGRQFSNSRSEMNVSTLELGDSALYLCASSFRDRGDGEQFFGPGTRLTVL.

This chain links TRBV4-1 with TRBJ2-7, with D unresolved. The germline gives CDR1 MGHRA, CDR2 YSYEKL. The V and J ends lost 3 bases and 2 bases respectively, with 14 bases between them. This CDR3 is 15 amino acids long. The CDR3 sequence: CASSQPGTPPYEQYF. The CDR3 nucleotides read TGCGCCAGCAGCCAGCCTGGTACACCGCCCTACGAGCAGTACTTC.

In this sample, this clonotype turned up many times. The rearrangement joins TRBV7-9 to TRBJ2-6, with D perhaps given as TRBD1 or TRBD2 (5 bases each). Trimming cost V 5 bases and J 0 bases, with 17 bases left between them. CDR1 and CDR2 from the germline V gene are SEHNR and FQNEAQ (reference sequence). The CDR3 sequence is 18 residues long. CDR3 nucleotides: TGTGCCAGCAGCCCACCGGGGCTGGATTTCTCTGGGGCCAACGTCCTGACTTTC. Encoded protein: CASSPPGLDFSGANVLTF.

This clonotype was recorded many times. The rearrangement uses TRBV24-1 and TRBJ2-7; either TRBD1 or TRBD2 may supply D (5 bases each). Between the trimmed V and J ends, which lost 2 bases and 8 bases, there was a span of 21 bases. From germline, CDR1 is KGHDR and CDR2 SFDVKD. The CDR3 has 16 amino acids. CDR3 nucleotide sequence: TGTGCCACCAGTGATTCGGGCCGGGGCTCGCTTACGAAGCAGTACTTC. It codes for CATSDSGRGSLTKQYF.

This clonotype showed up many times. This sequence joins TRBV30 and TRBJ2-7; TRBD2 is a possible D gene (6 bases). The CDR3 is made up of 13 amino acids. The germline gives CDR1 GTSNPN, CDR2 SVGIG (reference sequence). The V end lost 0 bases, the J end lost 3 bases, and 9 bases lay between the germline ends. In DNA form, the CDR3 reads TGTGCCTGGAGTGTAGGAGGGGTCTACGAGCAGTACTTC. Translated, it gives CAWSVGGVYEQYF.

This clonotype was seen ten or more times. The chain employs TRBV7-2 and TRBJ2-7; no clear D gene. The CDR3 extends over 15 amino acids. Deletions cut 2 bases from V and 0 bases from J, with 11 bases between. Germline V gene lookup returns CDR1 SGHTA and CDR2 FQGNSA. CDR3 DNA: TGTGCCAGCAGCTTACGGATCAGCAGCTCCTACGAGCAGTACTTC. Encoded protein: CASSLRISSSYEQYF.

This clonotype was observed many times. The DNA of the CDR3 is TGTGCCAGTAGTATTGGGACAGGGTCCAAAAACATTCAGTACTTC. Translated: CASSIGTGSKNIQYF. The chain carries TRBV19 and TRBJ2-4, with 9 nucleotides matching TRBD1. V lost 3 bases, J lost 2 bases, and 2 bases stayed unmatched. Germline V CDR1 and CDR2: LNHDA, SQIVND (reference sequence). The length of the CDR3 is 15 residues.

Concerning this clonotype itself: This sequence is one base from a far larger clone and is likely a read error. The rearrangement uses TRBV5-1 and TRBJ2-5, with TRBD2 identical over 10 bases. CDR1 SGHRS and CDR2 YFSETQ come from the germline V gene. This CDR3 spans 14 amino acids. CDR3 bases: TGTGCCAGCAGCTTAGGACTAGCGGAAGAGACCCGGTACTTC. The encoded protein is CASSLGLAEETRYF.

In this sample, this clonotype turned up many times. The J gene is TRBJ1-1, the V gene TRBV15, with no clear D. This CDR3 spans 13 amino acids. Looked up from germline, CDR1 is LNHNV and CDR2 is YYDKDF (reference sequence). The V end lost 2 bases, the J end lost 6 bases, and 10 bases lay between the germline ends. Here the CDR3 reads CATSRLYSSEAFF. CDR3 nucleotides: TGTGCCACCAGCAGACTATACAGCTCTGAAGCTTTCTTT.

This clonotype has ten or more counts. J is TRBJ2-1 and V is TRBV12-3 or TRBV12-4; 8 nucleotides agree with TRBD2. The V gene end was trimmed by 6 bases and the J gene end by 1 base; junction bases not matched to a gene: 5. CDR3 size: 15 residues. For the CDR3, the DNA is TGTGCCAGCAGGGGAAGCGGGAGATCCTACAATGAGCAGTTCTTC. This sequence encodes CASRGSGRSYNEQFF.

V and J are TRBV5-4 and TRBJ2-3, with 7 bases matching TRBD1. Germline loops: CDR1 SGHNT, CDR2 YYREEE (reference sequence). V gave up 5 bases and J gave up 4 bases; unmatched junction bases: 10. CDR3 length: 15 residues. The CDR3 DNA reads as TGTGCCAGCAGTAACCGACAGGGTGACGCAGATACGCAGTATTTT. Its protein product is CASSNRQGDADTQYF.

This clonotype has ten or more counts. The rearrangement joins TRBV27 to TRBJ2-7; TRBD2 might be the D (5 bases). The V end lost 3 bases, the J end lost 1 base, and 10 bases lay between the germline ends. The CDR3 has 14 amino acids. The germline V gene has CDR1 MNHEY and CDR2 SMNVEV (reference sequence). The DNA for the CDR3 is TGTGCCAGCAGTTTTGGCCGGACTTCCTACGAGCAGTACTTC. Its translation: CASSFGRTSYEQYF.

This clonotype has just a few counts. This chain joins TRBV19 and TRBJ2-7, with 10 bases lining up with TRBD1. Losses at the gene ends were 4 bases for V and 2 bases for J; bases not matched to a gene: 5. Germline loops: CDR1 LNHDA, CDR2 SQIVND (reference sequence). This CDR3 has 15 residues. This CDR3 is CASSTGTGEPYEQYF. In DNA, the CDR3 is TGTGCCAGTAGTACCGGGACAGGGGAACCCTACGAGCAGTACTTC.

This clonotype was found many times. DNA of the CDR3: TGTGCCAGCAGCCAAGGAGGGTTGGAAAACACTGAAGCTTTCTTT. Protein: CASSQGGLENTEAFF. The chain couples TRBV3-1 to TRBJ1-1; D ambiguous. V lost 1 base to trimming and J lost 2 bases, with 11 bases between them. Germline V CDR1 and CDR2: LGHDT, YNNKEL (reference sequence). This CDR3 is built from 15 residues.

This clonotype came up many times. The chain has TRBV11-3 and TRBJ2-3, with 7 positions matching TRBD2. This CDR3 is built from 17 residues. CDR1 is SGHNT and CDR2 is YENEEA in the germline V gene. Losses at the gene ends were 5 bases for V and 4 bases for J; bases not matched to a gene: 15. The CDR3 protein is CASSRGGGRGKPDTQYF. CDR3 coding DNA: TGTGCCAGCAGCCGAGGAGGCGGGAGAGGGAAGCCAGATACGCAGTATTTT.

The chain employs TRBV10-3 and TRBJ1-5; D is uncertain. Germline CDR1 is ENHRY and CDR2 is SYGVKD. The CDR3 covers 17 residues. V lost 3 bases and J 2 bases, leaving 17 bases between the germline ends. The CDR3: CAISDVLKGSGNQPQHF. The CDR3 DNA reads TGTGCCATCAGTGATGTCCTTAAGGGTTCGGGCAATCAGCCCCAGCATTTT.

This clonotype was picked up many times. The V and J genes are TRBV5-4 and TRBJ1-6, with D possibly being TRBD1 (6 bases). The CDR3 has 15 amino acids. V was cut by 0 bases and J by 7 bases, with 11 bases left in between. Looked up from germline, CDR1 is SGHNT and CDR2 is YYREEE (reference sequence). The CDR3 DNA reads TGTGCCAGCAGCTTGGGTTCAGGGGCCAATTCACCCCTCCACTTT. Its protein product is CASSLGSGANSPLHF.

This clonotype appeared many times. CDR3: CSAQRAEGKDEQFF. The CDR3 DNA sequence: TGCAGTGCCCAACGAGCCGAGGGGAAAGATGAGCAGTTCTTC. This chain uses TRBV20-1 with TRBJ2-1, with D tentatively TRBD1 or TRBD2 (5 bases each). Between the trimmed V and J ends, which lost 6 bases and 8 bases, there was a span of 20 bases. CDR1 and CDR2 (germline): DFQATT, SNEGSKA (reference sequence). The CDR3 length is 14 residues.

In its sample, this clonotype was seen many times. CDR3 nucleotides: TGTGCCAGCTCACCCCCCCTCATGATTGGGGGGACCTATGGCTACACCTTC. It yields the protein CASSPPLMIGGTYGYTF. The J gene is TRBJ1-2, the V gene TRBV18; the D gene is possibly TRBD1 (5 bases). The CDR3 contains 17 residues. CDR1 is KGHSH and CDR2 is LQKENI in the germline V gene. The V end was cut by 3 bases, the J end by 4 bases, with 21 bases between.

The CDR3 loop is CSARPGQGISPLHF. The CDR3, as DNA: TGCAGTGCTCGCCCGGGACAGGGAATTTCACCCCTCCACTTT. V usage is TRBV20-1 and J usage is TRBJ1-6; 9 bases line up with TRBD1. Germline lookup yields CDR1 DFQATT and CDR2 SNEGSKA (reference sequence). The CDR3 sequence is 14 residues long. With V trimmed by 5 bases and J by 9 bases, 8 bases remained unmatched.

This chain connects TRBV5-6 to TRBJ2-7; 10 bases map to TRBD2. This CDR3 spans 14 amino acids. CDR1 and CDR2 from the germline V gene are SGHDT and YYEEEE. J lost 5 bases, V lost 2 bases, and 4 bases had no gene match. CDR3 residues: CASSFASGSHEQYF. DNA for the CDR3: TGTGCCAGCAGCTTCGCTAGCGGGAGTCACGAGCAGTACTTC.

This clonotype was observed a handful of times. The chain joins TRBV12-5 to TRBJ2-7, with D possibly matching TRBD1 (8 bases). Trimming stripped 1 base from V and 4 bases from J, with 11 bases between. This CDR3 is built from 14 residues. From germline, CDR1 is LGHNT and CDR2 FRNRAP. As DNA, the CDR3 is TGTGCTAGTGGTTTGGACAGGGGGGGGTACGAGCAGTACTTC. It encodes CASGLDRGGYEQYF.

This clonotype was detected ten times or more. The chain couples TRBV20-1 to TRBJ2-5; 12 bases are shared with TRBD2. The V gene's germline CDR1 is DFQATT and CDR2 SNEGSKA (reference sequence). V lost 3 bases and J lost 6; bases outside the gene matches: 11. The CDR3 loop spans 16 amino acids. The CDR3 sequence: CSARDPSGGASQTQYF. Written as DNA, the CDR3 is TGCAGTGCTAGGGACCCTAGCGGGGGGGCCTCGCAGACCCAGTACTTC.